A selection of T cell receptor beta chains follows, all from one sample in a study of CD8 T cells in ankylosing spondylitis. TCRdb itself ran the 5' RACE reads through MiXCR, one entry per CDR3 protein. Of more than 100,000 distinct CDR3 sequences in the sample, around 10% were seen once. Sequenced material: blood, either unsorted or a sorted T cell fraction (not recorded which). These receptors were obtained from a female donor with ankylosing spondylitis or in good health (not recorded which). CDR3s leave out the opening cysteine and the closing phenylalanine or tryptophan.

CDR3 protein: SARPQVMNTEAF
V gene: TRBV20-1
J gene: TRBJ1-1

CDR3 protein: ASSLRETSGGYT
V gene: TRBV12-3/TRBV12-4
J gene: TRBJ1-2

CDR3 protein: ASSLFPNTEAF
V gene: TRBV12-3/TRBV12-4
J gene: TRBJ1-1

CDR3 protein: ATSRLNRADFYSNQPQH
V gene: TRBV15
J gene: TRBJ1-5

CDR3 protein: ASSFSGRAYEQY
V gene: TRBV11-1
J gene: TRBJ2-7

CDR3 protein: ASSPGTGVHQPQH
V gene: TRBV12-3/TRBV12-4
J gene: TRBJ1-5

CDR3 protein: SIRDTPYEQY
V gene: TRBV29-1
J gene: TRBJ2-7

CDR3 protein: ASGGRGYEQY
V gene: TRBV7-9
J gene: TRBJ2-7

CDR3 protein: ASSPAGLGEQY
V gene: TRBV7-7
J gene: TRBJ2-7

CDR3 protein: ASSDAGRRADTQY
V gene: TRBV2
J gene: TRBJ2-3

CDR3 protein: ASSRLFADTQY
V gene: TRBV5-1
J gene: TRBJ2-3

CDR3 protein: ASSEAYGEQF
V gene: TRBV6-1
J gene: TRBJ2-1

CDR3 protein: ASTPGGGGKLF
V gene: TRBV28
J gene: TRBJ1-4

CDR3 protein: ASNKREGAVTEAF
V gene: TRBV12-3/TRBV12-4
J gene: TRBJ1-1

CDR3 protein: ASTGPRGQPQH
V gene: TRBV21-1
J gene: TRBJ1-5

CDR3 protein: ASSLSSFYEQY
V gene: TRBV5-1
J gene: TRBJ2-7

CDR3 protein: ASSLGPYQETQY
V gene: TRBV5-6
J gene: TRBJ2-5

CDR3 protein: ASSLGDSKNIQY
V gene: TRBV7-9
J gene: TRBJ2-4

CDR3 protein: ASSYSALSSYEQY
V gene: TRBV6-2/TRBV6-3
J gene: TRBJ2-7

CDR3 protein: ASSTRTGGSEKLF
V gene: TRBV7-6
J gene: TRBJ1-4

CDR3 protein: ASSLSSPADQY
V gene: TRBV7-2
J gene: TRBJ2-5

CDR3 protein: ASSSQGGGYT
V gene: TRBV27
J gene: TRBJ1-2

CDR3 protein: ASSIMGRGERGNQPQH
V gene: TRBV19
J gene: TRBJ1-5

CDR3 protein: ASSEAEHPQH
V gene: TRBV18
J gene: TRBJ1-5

CDR3 protein: SALGTSGPQSREQF
V gene: TRBV20-1
J gene: TRBJ2-1

CDR3 protein: ASSFSSAGELF
V gene: TRBV27
J gene: TRBJ2-2

CDR3 protein: SGAGTSGRKGGEQF
V gene: TRBV29-1
J gene: TRBJ2-1

CDR3 protein: ASSDSPLGYNEQF
V gene: TRBV2
J gene: TRBJ2-1

CDR3 protein: SARDRLGGGSYNEQF
V gene: TRBV20-1
J gene: TRBJ2-1

CDR3 protein: ASSVGLNTEAF
V gene: TRBV5-5
J gene: TRBJ1-1

CDR3 protein: ASSMGTGPYNEQF
V gene: TRBV7-6
J gene: TRBJ2-1

CDR3 protein: ASSERGYRKNSPLH
V gene: TRBV10-2
J gene: TRBJ1-6

CDR3 protein: ASSWDRGPGYT
V gene: TRBV12-3/TRBV12-4
J gene: TRBJ1-2

CDR3 protein: ASSLDTGSNEQF
V gene: TRBV7-2
J gene: TRBJ2-1

CDR3 protein: ASSEQENTEAF
V gene: TRBV10-2
J gene: TRBJ1-1

CDR3 protein: AISDIASSYEQY
V gene: TRBV10-3
J gene: TRBJ2-7

CDR3 protein: ASSSRSGSTHNEQF
V gene: TRBV6-5
J gene: TRBJ2-1

CDR3 protein: ASSFLAGGRADTQY
V gene: TRBV7-2
J gene: TRBJ2-3

CDR3 protein: ASSLNVWAGMNTEAF
V gene: TRBV27
J gene: TRBJ1-1

CDR3 protein: ASSPDLKWGEQF
V gene: TRBV9
J gene: TRBJ2-1

CDR3 protein: AIRRDSANTGELF
V gene: TRBV10-3
J gene: TRBJ2-2

CDR3 protein: AWSVRGPGGTQY
V gene: TRBV30
J gene: TRBJ2-3

CDR3 protein: ASSLVASGDYVHEQF
V gene: TRBV5-5
J gene: TRBJ2-1

CDR3 protein: ASSQGTGEQY
V gene: TRBV3-1
J gene: TRBJ2-7

CDR3 protein: ATGLNTEAF
V gene: TRBV7-9
J gene: TRBJ1-1

CDR3 protein: ASSSRRGRELMYEQY
V gene: TRBV3-1
J gene: TRBJ2-7

CDR3 protein: SVLAPGGRIDGELF
V gene: TRBV20-1
J gene: TRBJ2-2